This TCR beta chain was profiled in a study of shared clonotypes between healthy human individuals. Positive CCR7 selection of CD45RO-negative cells yielded the naive CD8 cells, and terminally differentiated effector memory CD45RA+ cells were excluded. TCRdb's table, derived via immunoSEQ multiplex PCR, lists solely in-frame clones and lacks some. The table has about 2 million clones, about 95% seen once; the top ten hold less than 1.5%. As for this clone: Other DNA sequences in this specimen translate into the identical CDR3.

The clonotype comes from a man aged 18 to 35 in good health. The sample comprised naive CD8+ T cells sorted from blood.

This CDR3 is CASSLGLGLNTEAFF. DNA for the CDR3: TGCGCCAGCAGCTTGGGCCTGGGGCTGAACACTGAAGCTTTCTTT. This chain links TRBV5-1 with TRBJ1-1; the D gene is possibly TRBD1 (5 bases). Between the trimmed V and J ends, which lost 0 bases and 0 bases, there was a span of 9 bases. The CDR3 covers 15 residues. Germline CDR1 SGHRS, CDR2 YFSETQ.